The rows below give T cell receptor beta chains drawn from one sample of a study of blood T cell repertoires in COVID-19. Measured with immunoSEQ multiplex PCR; TCRdb has only the in-frame clones, and not every one. The sample carries about 200,000 clones, about 89% recorded once. Source material: PBMCs or T cells enriched from blood (not recorded which). The receptors originated from a woman between 18 and 29 years old who had recovered from COVID-19. The CDR3 runs from the conserved cysteine through the conserved F or W. A D gene is named only where the DNA matches it firmly. The size field is filled for only some rows; it gives once, few, many or a size class.

clone_size | j_call | cdr3_length | v_call | d_call | cdr3_nt | cdr3_aa
NA | TRBJ2-5 | 13 | TRBV4-1 | NA | TGCGCCAGCAGCCCCGGCGGCCAAGAGACCCAGTACTTC | CASSPGGQETQYF
NA | TRBJ1-1 | 14 | TRBV19 | NA | TGTGCCAGTAGTATCGTGCAGGGTAACACTGAAGCTTTCTTT | CASSIVQGNTEAFF
NA | TRBJ1-4 | 18 | TRBV4-2 | NA | TGTGCCAGCAGCCAAACCGGGAAGCGCCTTGTTATGGACGAAAAACTGTTTTTT | CASSQTGKRLVMDEKLFF
NA | TRBJ1-1 | 14 | TRBV7-9 | NA | TGTGCCAGCAGCCCCCGAGTAGGGGTAATTGAAGCTTTCTTT | CASSPRVGVIEAFF
NA | TRBJ2-2 | 15 | TRBV5-1 | NA | TGCGCCAGCAGCTTGATACAGTCGAACACCGGGGAGCTGTTTTTT | CASSLIQSNTGELFF
NA | TRBJ1-1 | 14 | TRBV10-2 | NA | TGCGCCAGCACTATGGACAGATCGAACACTGAAGCTTTCTTT | CASTMDRSNTEAFF
NA | TRBJ1-3 | 17 | TRBV5-6 | NA | TGTGCCAGCAGCCCAGGAGGGTTTGGTTACTCTGGAAACACCATATATTTT | CASSPGGFGYSGNTIYF
few | TRBJ2-7 | 15 | TRBV14 | NA | TGTGCCAGCAGCCAAGATAGAGACAGCTACTACGAGCAGTACTTC | CASSQDRDSYYEQYF
once | TRBJ1-1 | 15 | TRBV19 | NA | TGTGCCAGTTTCGGACAGCATAGAGCGAACACTGAAGCTTTCTTT | CASFGQHRANTEAFF
NA | TRBJ1-1 | 13 | TRBV6-5 | NA | TGTGCCAGCAGCGAGGACTGGAACACTGAAGCTTTCTTT | CASSEDWNTEAFF
NA | TRBJ2-5 | 14 | TRBV11-2 | NA | TGTGCCAGCAGCCAAAGGACTGCTCAAGAGACCCAGTACTTC | CASSQRTAQETQYF
NA | TRBJ1-1 | 14 | TRBV9 | NA | TGTGCCAGCAGCGTAGGGGGGGAAGACACTGAAGCTTTCTTT | CASSVGGEDTEAFF
NA | TRBJ2-1 | 13 | TRBV7-9 | NA | TGTGCCAGCAGCTTAGCGACTATGGGTGAGCAGTTCTTC | CASSLATMGEQFF
NA | TRBJ1-2 | 14 | TRBV11-1 | TRBD1 | TGTGCCAGCAGCTTAAGCTCAGGGGGCTATGGCTACACCTTC | CASSLSSGGYGYTF
NA | TRBJ2-2 | 18 | TRBV3-1/TRBV3-2 | TRBD2 | TGTGCCAGCAGCCTTCAAGGCGTGCGGGGGGGGCCCACCGGGGAGCTGTTTTTT | CASSLQGVRGGPTGELFF
NA | TRBJ2-7 | 14 | TRBV6-5 | NA | TGTGCCAGCACCGATGGGTGGAGTATGGGCGAGCAGTACTTC | CASTDGWSMGEQYF
once | TRBJ2-3 | 17 | TRBV6-2/TRBV6-3 | TRBD2 | TGTGCCAGCAGTTACAGGGGCGCGGGGGAAACCACAGATACGCAGTATTTT | CASSYRGAGETTDTQYF
NA | TRBJ1-1 | 12 | TRBV29-1 | NA | TGCAGCGTTAGAGGGGGGGCCACTGAAGCTTTCTTT | CSVRGGATEAFF
NA | TRBJ2-5 | 16 | TRBV9 | NA | TGTGCCAGCAGCGTAGCGGGAAGGACTCCACAAGAGACCCAGTACTTC | CASSVAGRTPQETQYF
NA | TRBJ1-3 | 12 | TRBV6-5 | NA | TGTGCCGCCTGGGGCCCTGGAAACACCATATATTTT | CAAWGPGNTIYF
few | TRBJ1-5 | 14 | TRBV28 | TRBD1 | TGTGCCAGCTACCCCGGGACAGTCGATCAGCCCCAGCATTTT | CASYPGTVDQPQHF
NA | TRBJ2-7 | 16 | TRBV5-1 | NA | TGCGCCAGCAGCTTAGGACGGGACACCGGGTCATACGAGCAGTACTTC | CASSLGRDTGSYEQYF
NA | TRBJ1-5 | 13 | TRBV2 | NA | TGTGCCAGCAGTGTGGAGTTCAATCAGCCCCAGCATTTT | CASSVEFNQPQHF
NA | TRBJ2-7 | 14 | TRBV28 | NA | TGTGCCAGCAGTTTGTTAGGGCAGGGTCACGAGCAGTACTTC | CASSLLGQGHEQYF
NA | TRBJ2-3 | 18 | TRBV4-2 | TRBD1 | TGTGCCAGCAGCCAAAGCACCCTCGGCGGGACAGGTGGGGAGACGCAGTATTTT | CASSQSTLGGTGGETQYF
NA | TRBJ1-6 | 14 | TRBV7-9 | TRBD1 | TGTGCCAGCAGCTTATTGGACAGGGTCTCACCCCTCCACTTT | CASSLLDRVSPLHF
NA | TRBJ1-2 | 16 | TRBV5-1 | TRBD1 | TGCGCCAGCAGCTTGGTGGTGGGACAGGGTGGCTATGGCTACACCTTC | CASSLVVGQGGYGYTF
NA | TRBJ2-2 | 17 | TRBV5-1 | TRBD2 | TGCGCCAGCAGCCCCGGTCGGGGGGGCGGTATCACCGGGGAGCTGTTTTTT | CASSPGRGGGITGELFF
NA | TRBJ1-3 | 14 | TRBV2 | TRBD1 | TGTGCCAGCAACGGACAGGGGTCCGGAAACACCATATATTTT | CASNGQGSGNTIYF